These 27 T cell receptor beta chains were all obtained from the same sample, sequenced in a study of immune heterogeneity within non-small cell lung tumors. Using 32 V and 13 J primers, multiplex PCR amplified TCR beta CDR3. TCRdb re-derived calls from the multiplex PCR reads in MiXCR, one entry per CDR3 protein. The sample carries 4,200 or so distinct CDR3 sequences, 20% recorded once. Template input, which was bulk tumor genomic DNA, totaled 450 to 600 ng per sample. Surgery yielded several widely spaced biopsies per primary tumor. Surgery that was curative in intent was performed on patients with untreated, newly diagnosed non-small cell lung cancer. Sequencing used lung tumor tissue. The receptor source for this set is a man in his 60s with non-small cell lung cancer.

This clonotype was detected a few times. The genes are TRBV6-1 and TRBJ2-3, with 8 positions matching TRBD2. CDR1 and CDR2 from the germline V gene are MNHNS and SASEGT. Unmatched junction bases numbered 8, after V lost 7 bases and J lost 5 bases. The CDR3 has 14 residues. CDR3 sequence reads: CASKSSGSVDTQYF. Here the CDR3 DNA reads TGTGCCAGCAAGTCTAGCGGGTCAGTAGATACGCAGTATTTT.

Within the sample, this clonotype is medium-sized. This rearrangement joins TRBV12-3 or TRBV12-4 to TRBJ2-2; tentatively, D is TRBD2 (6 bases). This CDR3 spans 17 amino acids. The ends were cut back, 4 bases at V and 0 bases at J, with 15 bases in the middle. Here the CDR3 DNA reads TGTGCCAGCAGTTCCTCTCCGGGACTTCCGAACACCGGGGAGCTGTTTTTT. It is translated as CASSSSPGLPNTGELFF.

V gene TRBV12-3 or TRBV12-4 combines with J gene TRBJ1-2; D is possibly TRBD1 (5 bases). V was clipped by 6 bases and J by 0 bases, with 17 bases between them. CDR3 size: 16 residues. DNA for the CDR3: TGTGCCAGCAGACTGGGGGGGGGACTGGCTAACTATGGCTACACCTTC. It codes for CASRLGGGLANYGYTF.

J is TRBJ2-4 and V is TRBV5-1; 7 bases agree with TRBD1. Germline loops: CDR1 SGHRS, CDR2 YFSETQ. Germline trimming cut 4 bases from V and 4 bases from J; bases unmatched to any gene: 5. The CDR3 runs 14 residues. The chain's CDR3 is CASSGGQLKNIQYF. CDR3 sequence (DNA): TGCGCCAGCAGCGGGGGACAGCTGAAAAACATTCAGTACTTC.

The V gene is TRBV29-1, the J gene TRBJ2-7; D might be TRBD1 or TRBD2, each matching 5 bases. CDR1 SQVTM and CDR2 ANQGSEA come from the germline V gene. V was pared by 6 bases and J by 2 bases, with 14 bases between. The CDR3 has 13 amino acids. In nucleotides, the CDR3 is TGCAGCGTAGACCGGGACGGGACCTACGAGCAGTACTTC. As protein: CSVDRDGTYEQYF.

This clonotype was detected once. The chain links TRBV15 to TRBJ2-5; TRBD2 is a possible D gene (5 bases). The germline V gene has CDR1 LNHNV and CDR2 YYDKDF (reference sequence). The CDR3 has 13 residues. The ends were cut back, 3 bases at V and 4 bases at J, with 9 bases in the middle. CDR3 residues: CATSRRERETQYF. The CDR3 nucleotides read TGTGCCACCAGCAGGAGGGAGAGAGAGACCCAGTACTTC.

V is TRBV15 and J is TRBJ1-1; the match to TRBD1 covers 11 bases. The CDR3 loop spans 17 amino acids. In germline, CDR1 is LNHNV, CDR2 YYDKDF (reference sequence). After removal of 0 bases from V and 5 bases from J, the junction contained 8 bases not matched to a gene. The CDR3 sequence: CATSREGTGGLRTEAFF. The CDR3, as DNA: TGTGCCACCAGCAGAGAGGGGACAGGGGGGTTGCGGACTGAAGCTTTCTTT.

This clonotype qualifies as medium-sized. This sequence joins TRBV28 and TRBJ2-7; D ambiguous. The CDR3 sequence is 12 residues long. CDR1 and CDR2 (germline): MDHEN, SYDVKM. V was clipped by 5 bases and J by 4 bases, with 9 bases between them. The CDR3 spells CASSPPGYEQYF. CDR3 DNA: TGTGCCAGCAGTCCCCCGGGTTACGAGCAGTACTTC.

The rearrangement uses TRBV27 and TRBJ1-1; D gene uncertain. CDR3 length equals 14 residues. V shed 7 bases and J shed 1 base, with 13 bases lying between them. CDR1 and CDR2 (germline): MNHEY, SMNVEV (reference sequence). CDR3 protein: CASKGWGSNTEAFF. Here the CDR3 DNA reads TGTGCCAGCAAGGGCTGGGGATCGAACACTGAAGCTTTCTTT.

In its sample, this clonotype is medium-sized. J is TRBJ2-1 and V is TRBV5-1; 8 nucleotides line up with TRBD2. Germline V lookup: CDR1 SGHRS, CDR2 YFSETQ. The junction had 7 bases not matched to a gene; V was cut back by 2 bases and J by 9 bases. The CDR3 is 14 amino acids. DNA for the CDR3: TGCGCCAGCAGCTTAGGCGGGCGGGAGGCTGAGCAGTTCTTC. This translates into CASSLGGREAEQFF.

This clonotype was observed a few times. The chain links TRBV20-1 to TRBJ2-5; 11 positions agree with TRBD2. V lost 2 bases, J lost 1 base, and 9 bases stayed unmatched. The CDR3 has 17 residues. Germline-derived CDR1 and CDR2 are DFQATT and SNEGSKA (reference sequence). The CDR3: CSARPRGLAGGQETQYF. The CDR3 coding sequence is TGCAGTGCTAGACCTCGGGGCCTAGCGGGGGGCCAAGAGACCCAGTACTTC.

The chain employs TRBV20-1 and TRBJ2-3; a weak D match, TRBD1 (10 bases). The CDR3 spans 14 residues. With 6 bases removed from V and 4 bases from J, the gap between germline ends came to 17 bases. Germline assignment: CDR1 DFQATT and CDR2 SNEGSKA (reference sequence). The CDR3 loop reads CSALAGQGPDTQYF. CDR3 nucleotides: TGCAGTGCCCTAGCGGGACAGGGGCCAGATACGCAGTATTTT.

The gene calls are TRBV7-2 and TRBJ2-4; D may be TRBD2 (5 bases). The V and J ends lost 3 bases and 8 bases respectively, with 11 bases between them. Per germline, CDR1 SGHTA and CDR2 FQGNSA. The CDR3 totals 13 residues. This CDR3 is CASSFTPRDIQYF. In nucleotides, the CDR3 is TGTGCCAGCAGCTTTACCCCGAGGGACATTCAGTACTTC.

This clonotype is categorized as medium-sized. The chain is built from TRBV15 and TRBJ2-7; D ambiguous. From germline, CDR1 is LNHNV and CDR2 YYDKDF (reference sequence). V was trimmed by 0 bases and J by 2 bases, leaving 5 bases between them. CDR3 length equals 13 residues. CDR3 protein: CATSREGPYEQYF. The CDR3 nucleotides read TGTGCCACCAGCAGAGAAGGCCCCTACGAGCAGTACTTC.

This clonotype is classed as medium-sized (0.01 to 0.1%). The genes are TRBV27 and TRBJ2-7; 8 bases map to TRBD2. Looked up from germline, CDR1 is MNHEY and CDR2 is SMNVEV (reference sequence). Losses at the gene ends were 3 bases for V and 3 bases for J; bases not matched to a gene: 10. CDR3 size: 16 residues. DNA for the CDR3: TGTGCCAGCAGTTTCGCGAGCGGGGGAACATACTACGAGCAGTACTTC. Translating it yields CASSFASGGTYYEQYF.

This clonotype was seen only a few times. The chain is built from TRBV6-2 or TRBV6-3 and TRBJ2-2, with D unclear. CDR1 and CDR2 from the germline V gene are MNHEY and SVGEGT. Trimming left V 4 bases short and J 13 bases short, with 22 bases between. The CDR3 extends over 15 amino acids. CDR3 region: CASSSGDGPFKRLFF. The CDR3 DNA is TGTGCCAGCAGTTCAGGTGACGGACCCTTCAAGCGGCTGTTTTTT.

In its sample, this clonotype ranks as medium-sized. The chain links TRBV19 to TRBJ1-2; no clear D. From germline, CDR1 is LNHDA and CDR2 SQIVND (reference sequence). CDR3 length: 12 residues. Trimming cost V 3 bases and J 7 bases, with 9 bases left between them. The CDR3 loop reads CASSISAGGYTF. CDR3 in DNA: TGTGCCAGTAGTATCTCGGCAGGTGGCTACACCTTC.

This CDR3 is CAIGTRDSNQPQHF. In nucleotides, the CDR3 is TGTGCCATTGGAACAAGGGACAGCAATCAGCCCCAGCATTTT. V gene TRBV10-3 combines with J gene TRBJ1-5; tentatively, D is TRBD1 (5 bases). Germline loops: CDR1 ENHRY, CDR2 SYGVKD. V was clipped by 9 bases and J by 1 base, with 13 bases between them. The CDR3 is 14 residues long.

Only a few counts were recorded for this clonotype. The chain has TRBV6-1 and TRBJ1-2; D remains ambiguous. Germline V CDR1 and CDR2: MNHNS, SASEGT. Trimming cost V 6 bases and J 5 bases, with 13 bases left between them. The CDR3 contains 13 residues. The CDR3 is CASSALPGYGYTF. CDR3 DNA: TGTGCCAGCAGCGCCCTCCCGGGGTATGGCTACACCTTC.

CDR3 coding DNA: TGTGCCAGCAGTCCCCTTCGTGACTATGGCTACACCTTC. Its translation: CASSPLRDYGYTF. V gene TRBV2 combines with J gene TRBJ1-2; no clear D. The CDR3 spans 13 residues. Trimming removed 5 bases at V and 3 bases at J, with 10 bases between. Germline assignment: CDR1 SNHLY and CDR2 FYNNEI.

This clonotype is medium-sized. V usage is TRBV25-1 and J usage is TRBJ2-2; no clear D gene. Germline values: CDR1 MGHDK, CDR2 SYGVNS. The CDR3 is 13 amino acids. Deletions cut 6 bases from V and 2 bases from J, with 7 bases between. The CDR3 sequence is CASSWGNTGELFF. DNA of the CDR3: TGTGCCAGCAGCTGGGGAAACACCGGGGAGCTGTTTTTT.

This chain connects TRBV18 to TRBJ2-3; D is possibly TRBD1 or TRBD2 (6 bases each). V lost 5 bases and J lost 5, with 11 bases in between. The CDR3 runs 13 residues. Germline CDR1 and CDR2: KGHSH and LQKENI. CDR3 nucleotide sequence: TGTGCCAGCTCAGGGGGGCCCGAAGATACGCAGTATTTT. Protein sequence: CASSGGPEDTQYF. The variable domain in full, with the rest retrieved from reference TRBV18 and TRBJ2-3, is NAGVMQNPRHLVRRRGQEARLRCSPMKGHSHVYWYRQLPEEGLKFMVYLQKENIIDESGMPKERFSAEFPKEGPSILRIQQVVRGDSAAYFCASSGGPEDTQYFGPGTRLTVL.

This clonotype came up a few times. CDR3 sequence: CACTTSGRAYNEQFF. The CDR3 nucleotides are TGTGCCTGTACTACTAGCGGGAGGGCCTACAATGAGCAGTTCTTC. The chain links TRBV30 to TRBJ2-1; 13 bases map to TRBD2. Germline trimming cut 6 bases from V and 2 bases from J; bases unmatched to any gene: 4. Germline V gene sequence: CDR1 GTSNPN, CDR2 SVGIG (reference sequence). This CDR3 has 15 residues.

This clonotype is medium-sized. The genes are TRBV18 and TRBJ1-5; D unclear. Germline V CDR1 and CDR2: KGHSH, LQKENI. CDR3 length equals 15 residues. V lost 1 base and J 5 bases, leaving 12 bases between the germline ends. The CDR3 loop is CASSPRGAEDQPQHF. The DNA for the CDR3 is TGTGCCAGCTCACCACGGGGTGCGGAGGATCAGCCCCAGCATTTT.

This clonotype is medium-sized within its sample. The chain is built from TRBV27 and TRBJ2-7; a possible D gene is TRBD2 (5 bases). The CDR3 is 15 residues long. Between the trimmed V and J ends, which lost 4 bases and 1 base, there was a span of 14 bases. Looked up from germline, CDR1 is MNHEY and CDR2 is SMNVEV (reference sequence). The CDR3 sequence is CASSSGPGLSYEQYF. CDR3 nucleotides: TGTGCCAGCAGTTCTGGCCCAGGACTTTCCTACGAGCAGTACTTC.

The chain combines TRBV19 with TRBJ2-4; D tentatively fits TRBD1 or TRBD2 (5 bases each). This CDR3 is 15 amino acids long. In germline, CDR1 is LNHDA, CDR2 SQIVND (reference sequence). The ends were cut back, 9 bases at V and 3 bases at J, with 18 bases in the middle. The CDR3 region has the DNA TGTGCCAGCCGGACATTCCATGGGGGCAAAAACATTCAGTACTTC. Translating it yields CASRTFHGGKNIQYF.

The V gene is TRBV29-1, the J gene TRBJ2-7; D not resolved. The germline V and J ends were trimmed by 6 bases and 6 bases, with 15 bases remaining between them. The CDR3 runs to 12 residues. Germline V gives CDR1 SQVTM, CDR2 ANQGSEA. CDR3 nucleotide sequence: TGCAGCGTGGTCTCAGGATCCCTCGAGCAGTACTTC. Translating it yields CSVVSGSLEQYF.